This T cell receptor (beta chain) was found in a study of patients and donors after allogeneic stem cell transplantation (TCRdb year 2020). As to this clonotype: Its target antigen remains unknown. No clone much larger than this one lies a single base away; base qualities are absent.

The CDR3 sequence holds 13 residues, the cysteine and phenylalanine included. Only CDR3 DNA remains: 39 bases, in frame from the first base. V loses 6 bases of germline sequence and J loses 2 bases, and the interval between the two ends is 10 bases. The library was obtained by RT-PCR. The sequencer was a NextSeq 550. The public reads were run again by TCRdb, first through fastp at Q25 and then through MiXCR, and only productive beta chains were kept. Rows with one shared CDR3 protein collapse into an entry with the most common genes and DNA. Across this sample there are hundreds of thousands of distinct CDR3 sequences, with roughly 17% seen only once. The top ten clonotypes cover over 6% of the sample.

Rearrangement joined TRBV12-3 or TRBV12-4 to TRBJ1-2, with the D segment identity uncertain. Sequenced material: blood, either unsorted or a sorted T cell fraction (not recorded which). The source is a human donor who was either an allogeneic HSCT recipient or a stem cell or donor lymphocyte infusion donor (not recorded which). It is not recorded whose cells these are; they may come from a transplant donor. At the DNA level, the sequence is TGTGCCAGCAGCCATAAACCCAACTATGGCTACACCTTC. This is translated as CASSHKPNYGYTF.